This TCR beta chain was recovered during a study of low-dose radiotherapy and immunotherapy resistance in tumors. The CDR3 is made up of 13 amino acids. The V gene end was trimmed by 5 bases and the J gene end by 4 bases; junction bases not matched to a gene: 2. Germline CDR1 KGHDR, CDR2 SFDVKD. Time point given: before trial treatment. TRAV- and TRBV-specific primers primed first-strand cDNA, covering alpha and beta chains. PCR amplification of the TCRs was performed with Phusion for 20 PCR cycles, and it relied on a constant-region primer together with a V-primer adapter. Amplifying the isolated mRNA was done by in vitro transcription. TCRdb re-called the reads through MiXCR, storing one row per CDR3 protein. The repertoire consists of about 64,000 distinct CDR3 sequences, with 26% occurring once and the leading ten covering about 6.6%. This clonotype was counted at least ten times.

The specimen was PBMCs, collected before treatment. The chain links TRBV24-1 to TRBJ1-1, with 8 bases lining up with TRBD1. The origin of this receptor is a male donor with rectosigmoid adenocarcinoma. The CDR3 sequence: CATSVGQGTEAFF. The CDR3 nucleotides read TGTGCCACCAGTGTTGGACAGGGCACTGAAGCTTTCTTT.